The rows below give T cell receptor beta chains drawn from one sample of a study of shared clonotypes between healthy human individuals. Clones were read by immunoSEQ multiplex PCR, and TCRdb kept only the in-frame ones, dropping some. The sample holds around 620,000 clones, roughly 95% seen once. Sequenced sample: naive CD8+ T cells sorted from blood. The receptors were sampled from a woman aged 25 to 39 in good health. Both conserved end residues are part of each CDR3. A D gene is named only where the DNA matches it firmly. The listing skips clone size in some rows; elsewhere it reads once, few, many or a size class.

>TRBV10-3|NA|TRBD2|TRBJ2-1
TGTGCCATCAGTGCAAGGACTAGTCACCGGTTCTTC
CAISARTSHRFF
>TRBV30|NA|TRBD1|TRBJ2-5
TGTGCCTGGAGTTCCCCCGGACAGGGTCAAGAGACCCAGTACTTC
CAWSSPGQGQETQYF
>TRBV28|NA|NA|TRBJ1-2
TGTGCCAGCAGTTTATTCGGCACAGTAAGCTATGGCTACACCTTC
CASSLFGTVSYGYTF
>TRBV29-1|NA|NA|TRBJ2-3
TGCAGCGTTGACGGGGACTCGGTTAACACAGATACGCAGTATTTT
CSVDGDSVNTDTQYF
>TRBV21-1|NA|NA|TRBJ2-4
TGTGCCAGCAGCAAACACGCCACCGCGGCCAAAAACATTCAGTACTTC
CASSKHATAAKNIQYF
>TRBV4-1|once|NA|TRBJ2-2
TGCGCCAGCAGCCAGGAGGGAGTGGGCGGGGAGCTGTTTTTT
CASSQEGVGGELFF
>TRBV4-1|NA|TRBD1|TRBJ1-5
TGCGCCAGCAGCCAAGACAGGGGGCTAGGTCAGCCCCAGCATTTT
CASSQDRGLGQPQHF
>TRBV19|NA|NA|TRBJ2-7
TGTGCCAGTAGTCTAGGCCTCTTCAACGAGCAGTACTTC
CASSLGLFNEQYF
>TRBV4-2|NA|NA|TRBJ1-2
TGTGCCAGCAGCCAAAATGCAGGGACGGATGGCTACACCTTC
CASSQNAGTDGYTF
>TRBV5-6|NA|NA|TRBJ2-1
TGTGCCAGCAGCCCAGGCCCAAACAGCAATGAGCAGTTCTTC
CASSPGPNSNEQFF
>TRBV11-2|NA|NA|TRBJ2-3
TGTGCCAGCAGCTTCACCCCGGGATACACAGATACGCAGTATTTT
CASSFTPGYTDTQYF
>TRBV5-4|NA|TRBD1|TRBJ1-1
TGTGCCAGCAGCTTAGCAGGGGGCAGTGAAGCTTTCTTT
CASSLAGGSEAFF
>TRBV28|NA|NA|TRBJ2-1
TGTGCCAGCAGTAGGGCGGTATCCTACAATGAGCAGTTCTTC
CASSRAVSYNEQFF
>TRBV7-9|NA|NA|TRBJ1-1
TGTGCCAGCAACAAGCCCGGAGGAGGCACTGAAGCTTTCTTT
CASNKPGGGTEAFF
>TRBV28|NA|NA|TRBJ2-1
TGTGCCAGCAGTTGGGTCAATGAGCAGTTCTTC
CASSWVNEQFF
>TRBV7-6|NA|NA|TRBJ2-5
TGTGCCAGCAGTTATAGAGGGTTCGAGACCCAGTACTTC
CASSYRGFETQYF
>TRBV27|NA|NA|TRBJ2-7
TGTGCCAGCAGTTCTCAACTCACCATCTACGAGCAGTACTTC
CASSSQLTIYEQYF
>TRBV6-6|once|NA|TRBJ1-1
TGTGCCAGCACCCCCGGGAGGGTTTACACTGAAGCTTTCTTT
CASTPGRVYTEAFF
>TRBV11-2|NA|NA|TRBJ2-7
TGTGCCAGCAGCTTTCGGGGCCTCCACGAGCAGTACTTC
CASSFRGLHEQYF
>TRBV7-7|NA|NA|TRBJ2-7
TGTGCCAGCAGCTTAGTGGAAGGGGACGAGCAGTACTTC
CASSLVEGDEQYF
>TRBV11-2|NA|NA|TRBJ2-7
TGTGCCAGCAGCTTATCGCCGGGGCACTCCTACGAGCAGTACTTC
CASSLSPGHSYEQYF
>TRBV7-2|NA|TRBD2|TRBJ2-2
TGTGCCAGCAGCTTACTTCCTAGCGGGAAAGGAACCGGGGAGCTGTTTTTT
CASSLLPSGKGTGELFF
>TRBV6-5|NA|NA|TRBJ1-5
TGTGCCAGCAGCAACCAGGGGTTGGGTCAGCCCCAGCATTTT
CASSNQGLGQPQHF
>TRBV5-6|NA|NA|TRBJ1-1
TGTGCCAGCAGCTTAGGTTCTTACCTGAACACTGAAGCTTTCTTT
CASSLGSYLNTEAFF
>TRBV28|NA|NA|TRBJ1-6
TGTGCCAGCAGTTTAGGCGGTGGATCACCCCTCCACTTT
CASSLGGGSPLHF
>TRBV13|NA|TRBD2|TRBJ2-1
TGTGCCAGCAGCTCCCCGGGACTAGGCTCCTACAATGAGCAGTTCTTC
CASSSPGLGSYNEQFF
>TRBV2|NA|TRBD2|TRBJ2-7
TGTGCCAGCACCCCACAGGGGCTAGCGGGAGTAACCGTGGACGAGCAGTACTTC
CASTPQGLAGVTVDEQYF
>TRBV27|NA|NA|TRBJ1-1
TGTGCCAGCAGTTTATCTGGGAGCACTGAAGCTTTCTTT
CASSLSGSTEAFF
>TRBV2|NA|NA|TRBJ1-4
TGTGCCAGCAAGACAGGTGAAAAACTGTTTTTT
CASKTGEKLFF
>TRBV7-9|NA|NA|TRBJ1-5
TGTGCCAGCAGTCCGACAGAGGGGAGCAATCAGCCCCAGCATTTT
CASSPTEGSNQPQHF
>TRBV30|NA|NA|TRBJ2-1
TGTGCCTGGAGCCCAATGGGCTCCAATGAGCAGTTCTTC
CAWSPMGSNEQFF
>TRBV4-1|NA|NA|TRBJ2-7
TGCGCCAGCAGCCAAGTACAGGGCAACGAGCAGTACTTC
CASSQVQGNEQYF
>TRBV27|once|NA|TRBJ1-5
TGTGCCAGCAGTTTGTGGAGGGGATCCGATCAGCCCCAGCATTTT
CASSLWRGSDQPQHF
>TRBV20-1|NA|NA|TRBJ1-2
TGCAGTGCTAGAGGACAGAACTTGGCCTTC
CSARGQNLAF
>TRBV27|NA|NA|TRBJ2-1
TGTGCCAGCAGTCACCGAGGGATGCGCTCCTACAATGAGCAGTTCTTC
CASSHRGMRSYNEQFF
>TRBV30|NA|TRBD1|TRBJ1-2
TGTGCCAGAGGACAGGGGTTGTCTTTTAGCTATGGCTACACCTTC
CARGQGLSFSYGYTF
>TRBV15|NA|NA|TRBJ2-1
TGTGCCACACAACTTCGGGAAGACAATGAGCAGTTCTTC
CATQLREDNEQFF
>TRBV30|NA|NA|TRBJ2-7
TGTGCCTGGGGAGCTCGGCTGGACGAGCAGTACTTC
CAWGARLDEQYF
>TRBV4-2|NA|NA|TRBJ2-7
TGTGCCAGCAGCCAAGATCCGGTAGCGCCGAATTCCTACGAGCAGTACTTC
CASSQDPVAPNSYEQYF
>TRBV19|NA|NA|TRBJ1-4
TGTGCCAGTAGTATACTAAATGAAAAACTGTTTTTT
CASSILNEKLFF
>TRBV12-5|NA|NA|TRBJ2-5
TGTGCTAGTGGTTTAGCGGGCCTCATTGGGCTAAAAGAGACCCAGTACTTC
CASGLAGLIGLKETQYF
>TRBV4-1|NA|NA|TRBJ1-1
TGCGCCAGCAGCCAAGATAATACAGGGATCACTGAAGCTTTCTTT
CASSQDNTGITEAFF
>TRBV29-1|NA|NA|TRBJ2-1
TGCAGCGTTGATTCCCCCTTGTCGTACAATGAGCAGTTCTTC
CSVDSPLSYNEQFF
>TRBV27|NA|NA|TRBJ2-2
TGTGCCAGCAGTTTATCGATGGGCGCCGGGGAGCTGTTTTTT
CASSLSMGAGELFF
>TRBV6-5|NA|TRBD2|TRBJ2-7
TGTGCCAGCAGTTACTTATCGGGAGGGCCGAACGAGCAGTACTTC
CASSYLSGGPNEQYF
>TRBV11-2|once|NA|TRBJ1-2
TGTGCCAGCAGCTTAGTGGGGAACTATGGCTACACCTTC
CASSLVGNYGYTF
>TRBV7-6|NA|NA|TRBJ2-7
TGTGCCAGCAGCCCCGGAACTAGCCGTTACGAGCAGTACTTC
CASSPGTSRYEQYF
>TRBV19|NA|NA|TRBJ1-1
TGTGCCAGTAGTATAGTTAGAGAGGGATCGAACACTGAAGCTTTCTTT
CASSIVREGSNTEAFF
>TRBV7-8|NA|TRBD2|TRBJ2-7
TGTGCCAGCAGCTTATATGGCACTAGCGTCTCCTACGAGCAGTACTTC
CASSLYGTSVSYEQYF
>TRBV28|NA|NA|TRBJ2-7
TGTGCCAGCAGTCGGCCGAGGACAGCATACTACGAGCAGTACTTC
CASSRPRTAYYEQYF
>TRBV6-4|NA|NA|TRBJ2-1
TGTGCCAGCAGTGACTCAGGGCGGGGACTGAATGAGCAGTTCTTC
CASSDSGRGLNEQFF
>TRBV27|NA|NA|TRBJ2-7
TGTGCCAGCAGTTTAGAGCTTACGGGGGTCTACGAGCAGTACTTC
CASSLELTGVYEQYF
>TRBV27|NA|NA|TRBJ2-2
TGTGCCAGCAGGCCCCGGACTCCACACACCGGGGAGCTGTTTTTT
CASRPRTPHTGELFF
>TRBV28|NA|NA|TRBJ1-5
TGTGCCAGCAGCCCACAGGGCGATTTTGAGGTTTCTACCTACAATCAGCCCCAGCATTTT
CASSPQGDFEVSTYNQPQHF
>TRBV5-8|NA|TRBD2|TRBJ2-1
TGTGCCAGCAGTATAGCGGGAGGGCCCCATGAGCAGTTCTTC
CASSIAGGPHEQFF
>TRBV7-2|NA|TRBD2|TRBJ2-7
TGTGCCAGCAGCTTTGGACTAGCGGAGCCGGGGAACGAGCAGTACTTC
CASSFGLAEPGNEQYF
>TRBV28|NA|NA|TRBJ2-7
TGTGCCAGCAGTGGTTCGTTTTTTTCCTACGAGCAGTACTTC
CASSGSFFSYEQYF
>TRBV28|once|NA|TRBJ2-7
TGTGCCAGCAGTTTAACGGACCTAGGCAGCTACGAGCAGTACTTC
CASSLTDLGSYEQYF
>TRBV27|NA|NA|TRBJ2-2
TGTGCCAGCAGTCCTACGAACACCGGGGAGCTGTTTTTT
CASSPTNTGELFF